The rows below give T cell receptor beta chains drawn from one sample of a study of shared clonotypes between healthy human individuals. Only in-frame clones appear in the TCRdb table, and some are missing; sequencing was by immunoSEQ multiplex PCR. The sample shows approximately 980,000 clones, 70% to 85% of them seen only once. The sequenced sample was memory CD4+ T cells sorted from blood. These receptors all come from a man younger than 35 in good health. The CDR3 runs from the conserved cysteine through the conserved F or W. The order of the fields is J gene, CDR3 length, V gene, D gene, clone size, CDR3 DNA, CDR3 protein. A D gene is named only where the DNA matches it firmly. Rows give clone size only sometimes, using once, few, many, or a class for an expanded clone.

j_call: TRBJ1-1
cdr3_length: 13
v_call: TRBV6-6
d_call: .
clone_size: .
cdr3_nt: TGTGCCAGCAGTAGGACAGTCGACACTGAAGCTTTCTTT
cdr3_aa: CASSRTVDTEAFF

j_call: TRBJ1-3
cdr3_length: 15
v_call: TRBV14
d_call: .
clone_size: .
cdr3_nt: TGTGCCAGCAGCCGGGAGGCAGGCGATAGAAACACCATATATTTT
cdr3_aa: CASSREAGDRNTIYF

j_call: TRBJ2-4
cdr3_length: 13
v_call: TRBV7-9
d_call: TRBD1
clone_size: .
cdr3_nt: TGTGCCAGCAGCTTGGGTATGGGGACAGGGTGGTACTTC
cdr3_aa: CASSLGMGTGWYF

j_call: TRBJ2-7
cdr3_length: 15
v_call: TRBV5-1
d_call: .
clone_size: .
cdr3_nt: TGCGCCAGCAGCTTGGAATCCCTCTCCGGGGGCGAGCAGTACTTC
cdr3_aa: CASSLESLSGGEQYF

j_call: TRBJ2-3
cdr3_length: 14
v_call: TRBV7-2
d_call: .
clone_size: .
cdr3_nt: TGTGCCAGCAGCGCTAGCATCGCCCAGTATACGCAGTATTTT
cdr3_aa: CASSASIAQYTQYF

j_call: TRBJ1-1
cdr3_length: 12
v_call: TRBV25-1
d_call: .
clone_size: .
cdr3_nt: TGTGCCAGCAGTGAAGCCTCCACTGAAGCTTTCTTT
cdr3_aa: CASSEASTEAFF

j_call: TRBJ1-1
cdr3_length: 13
v_call: TRBV2
d_call: .
clone_size: many
cdr3_nt: TGTGCCAGCCGAGGGGGGGCGCGCACTGAAGCTTTCTTT
cdr3_aa: CASRGGARTEAFF

j_call: TRBJ2-2
cdr3_length: 15
v_call: TRBV5-6
d_call: .
clone_size: .
cdr3_nt: TGTGCCAGCAAGACGTGGCTAGCGTACACCGGGGAGCTGTTTTTT
cdr3_aa: CASKTWLAYTGELFF

j_call: TRBJ1-2
cdr3_length: 15
v_call: TRBV28
d_call: .
clone_size: .
cdr3_nt: TGTGCCAGCAGTCCCCGGGGGGTGGTAGACTATGGCTACACCTTC
cdr3_aa: CASSPRGVVDYGYTF

j_call: TRBJ1-4
cdr3_length: 11
v_call: TRBV2
d_call: .
clone_size: .
cdr3_nt: TGTGCCAGCAGTACAGGGAAAAAACTGTTTTTT
cdr3_aa: CASSTGKKLFF

j_call: TRBJ2-5
cdr3_length: 13
v_call: TRBV5-1
d_call: .
clone_size: .
cdr3_nt: TGCGCCACCAGGGACAACCCGAGGGAGACCCAGTACTTC
cdr3_aa: CATRDNPRETQYF

j_call: TRBJ2-4
cdr3_length: 15
v_call: TRBV5-1
d_call: TRBD1
clone_size: .
cdr3_nt: TGCGCCAGCAGCTTGGGACAGGGGAGCAAAAACATTCAGTACTTC
cdr3_aa: CASSLGQGSKNIQYF

j_call: TRBJ1-2
cdr3_length: 14
v_call: TRBV6-5
d_call: .
clone_size: .
cdr3_nt: TGTGCCAGCAGTTACTCAGGGGCCCTCTATGGCTACACCTTC
cdr3_aa: CASSYSGALYGYTF

j_call: TRBJ2-3
cdr3_length: 15
v_call: TRBV19
d_call: TRBD2
clone_size: .
cdr3_nt: TGTGCCAGTACCCCGGGGGGACTAGCGACAGATACGCAGTATTTT
cdr3_aa: CASTPGGLATDTQYF

j_call: TRBJ1-2
cdr3_length: 13
v_call: TRBV15
d_call: .
clone_size: .
cdr3_nt: TGTGCCACCAGCAGGACCTCAGTTTCTGGCTACACCTTC
cdr3_aa: CATSRTSVSGYTF

j_call: TRBJ2-4
cdr3_length: 16
v_call: TRBV27
d_call: .
clone_size: few
cdr3_nt: TGTGCCAGCAGCCCCCCCGGGGCCGGGGGCAAAAACATTCAGTACTTC
cdr3_aa: CASSPPGAGGKNIQYF

j_call: TRBJ2-3
cdr3_length: 16
v_call: TRBV5-6
d_call: TRBD2
clone_size: .
cdr3_nt: TGTGCCAGCAGCTTGGAGCCTAGCGGGAGCACAGATACGCAGTATTTT
cdr3_aa: CASSLEPSGSTDTQYF

j_call: TRBJ1-4
cdr3_length: 16
v_call: TRBV28
d_call: .
clone_size: .
cdr3_nt: TGTGCCAGCAGTTTACGATACCCAGCAACTAATGAAAAACTGTTTTTT
cdr3_aa: CASSLRYPATNEKLFF

j_call: TRBJ2-7
cdr3_length: 14
v_call: TRBV2
d_call: .
clone_size: .
cdr3_nt: TGTGCCAGCAGTGCTCAGGGTCCCATCTACGAGCAGTACTTC
cdr3_aa: CASSAQGPIYEQYF

j_call: TRBJ2-7
cdr3_length: 14
v_call: TRBV6-6
d_call: .
clone_size: .
cdr3_nt: TGTGCCAGCAGTTACTCTAGCAGGTCCTACGAGCAGTACTTC
cdr3_aa: CASSYSSRSYEQYF

j_call: TRBJ1-2
cdr3_length: 13
v_call: TRBV4-3
d_call: .
clone_size: .
cdr3_nt: TGCGCCAGCAGCCAGGGGGGGCTGGGTGGCTACACCTTC
cdr3_aa: CASSQGGLGGYTF

j_call: TRBJ2-2
cdr3_length: 17
v_call: TRBV4-2
d_call: TRBD1
clone_size: few
cdr3_nt: TGTGCCAGCAGCCAGAATTCCGGGACAGGGCGCACCGGGGAGCTGTTTTTT
cdr3_aa: CASSQNSGTGRTGELFF

j_call: TRBJ1-2
cdr3_length: 14
v_call: TRBV6-5
d_call: .
clone_size: .
cdr3_nt: TGTGCCAGCAGACCCCACAGGGTTCCAGTTGGCTACACCTTC
cdr3_aa: CASRPHRVPVGYTF

j_call: TRBJ2-7
cdr3_length: 15
v_call: TRBV18
d_call: TRBD1
clone_size: .
cdr3_nt: TGTGCCAGCTCACCCCCGGGACAGGGGGCAGGCGAGCAGTACTTC
cdr3_aa: CASSPPGQGAGEQYF

j_call: TRBJ2-7
cdr3_length: 14
v_call: TRBV19
d_call: .
clone_size: .
cdr3_nt: TGTGCCACTAATCCAGGCAGGGCGCGCTACGAGCAGTACTTC
cdr3_aa: CATNPGRARYEQYF

j_call: TRBJ1-4
cdr3_length: 13
v_call: TRBV7-9
d_call: .
clone_size: .
cdr3_nt: TGTGCCAGCAGCTTAACCAGGGATGAAAAACTGTTTTTT
cdr3_aa: CASSLTRDEKLFF

j_call: TRBJ1-2
cdr3_length: 15
v_call: TRBV4-3
d_call: .
clone_size: .
cdr3_nt: TGCGCCAGCAGCCAAGAGGACCGGGACGAAAGGGGCTACACCTTC
cdr3_aa: CASSQEDRDERGYTF

j_call: TRBJ2-7
cdr3_length: 16
v_call: TRBV6-6
d_call: TRBD2
clone_size: .
cdr3_nt: TGTGCCAGCAGCGGGGGGCTAGCGGGAGGGCCGTACGAGCAGTACTTC
cdr3_aa: CASSGGLAGGPYEQYF

j_call: TRBJ2-6
cdr3_length: 19
v_call: TRBV19
d_call: .
clone_size: .
cdr3_nt: TGTGCCAGTAGTATAGCGTTCCAGCTAGGTCGCTCTGGGGCCAACGTCCTGACTTTC
cdr3_aa: CASSIAFQLGRSGANVLTF

j_call: TRBJ1-1
cdr3_length: 15
v_call: TRBV9
d_call: TRBD1
clone_size: .
cdr3_nt: TGTGCCAGCAGCCCCCGCGGACAGGGGAGAACTGAAGCTTTCTTT
cdr3_aa: CASSPRGQGRTEAFF

j_call: TRBJ1-6
cdr3_length: 16
v_call: TRBV27
d_call: .
clone_size: .
cdr3_nt: TGTGCCAGCAGTCCCGCGGACTCCGGTAATCGTTCACCCCTCCACTTT
cdr3_aa: CASSPADSGNRSPLHF

j_call: TRBJ1-6
cdr3_length: 13
v_call: TRBV7-8
d_call: .
clone_size: .
cdr3_nt: TGTGCCAGCAGCTTCCACAGTGATTCACCCCTCCACTTT
cdr3_aa: CASSFHSDSPLHF

j_call: TRBJ2-3
cdr3_length: 17
v_call: TRBV18
d_call: .
clone_size: .
cdr3_nt: TGTGCCAGCTCAGCGTCTAGGGGGGGACCCGGCACAGATACGCAGTATTTT
cdr3_aa: CASSASRGGPGTDTQYF

j_call: TRBJ2-7
cdr3_length: 13
v_call: TRBV19
d_call: .
clone_size: .
cdr3_nt: TGTGCCAGTAGTATAGATGAACTAGGCCCACGGTACTTC
cdr3_aa: CASSIDELGPRYF

j_call: TRBJ1-1
cdr3_length: 14
v_call: TRBV18
d_call: .
clone_size: once
cdr3_nt: TGTGCCAGCTCTTTAAGGCAAGAAGACACTGAAGCTTTCTTT
cdr3_aa: CASSLRQEDTEAFF

j_call: TRBJ2-7
cdr3_length: 15
v_call: TRBV7-2
d_call: TRBD2
clone_size: few
cdr3_nt: TGTGCCAGCAGCCGGAGACTAGCGGGAGTCGACGAGCAGTACTTC
cdr3_aa: CASSRRLAGVDEQYF

j_call: TRBJ2-3
cdr3_length: 14
v_call: TRBV15
d_call: .
clone_size: .
cdr3_nt: TGTGCCACCAGCAGAGATGGAGGGGCAGATACGCAGTATTTT
cdr3_aa: CATSRDGGADTQYF

j_call: TRBJ2-6
cdr3_length: 13
v_call: TRBV6-1
d_call: .
clone_size: .
cdr3_nt: TGTGCCAGCACGGAGGCTGGGGCCAACGTCCTGACTTTC
cdr3_aa: CASTEAGANVLTF

j_call: TRBJ1-1
cdr3_length: 12
v_call: TRBV6-6
d_call: .
clone_size: .
cdr3_nt: TGTGCCAGCAGGCCGTCGGGCTCGGGAGCTTTCTTT
cdr3_aa: CASRPSGSGAFF